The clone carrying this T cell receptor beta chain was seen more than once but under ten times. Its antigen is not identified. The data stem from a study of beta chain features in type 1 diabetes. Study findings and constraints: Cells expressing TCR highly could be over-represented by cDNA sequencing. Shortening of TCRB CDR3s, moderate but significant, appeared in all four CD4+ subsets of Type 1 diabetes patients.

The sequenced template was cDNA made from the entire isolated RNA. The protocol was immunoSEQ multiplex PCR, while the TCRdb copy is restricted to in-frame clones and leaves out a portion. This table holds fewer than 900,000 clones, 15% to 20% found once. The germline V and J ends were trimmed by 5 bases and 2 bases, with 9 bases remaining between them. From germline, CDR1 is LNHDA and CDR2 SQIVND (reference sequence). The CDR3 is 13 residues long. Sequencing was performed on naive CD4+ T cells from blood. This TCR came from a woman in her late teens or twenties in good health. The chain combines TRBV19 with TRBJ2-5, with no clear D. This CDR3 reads CASSGMLQETQYF. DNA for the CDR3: TGTGCCAGTAGTGGTATGCTGCAAGAGACCCAGTACTTC.